The 3 T cell receptor beta chains in this list originate from one sample, sequenced in a study of Graves' ophthalmopathy and Graves' hyperthyroidism. From RNA, the CDR3 regions of TCR beta chains were amplified and sequenced. In the first round, RT-PCR was carried out with HTBI primers, and a multiplex PCR formed the second round. TCRdb reanalysed the multiplex PCR reads using MiXCR and keeps one entry per CDR3 protein. The sample records around 1.1 million distinct CDR3 sequences, about two fifths being singletons. Sequencing used peripheral blood or thyroid tissue (not recorded which). The source of these receptors is an adult man with Graves' hyperthyroidism.

V gene TRBV29-1 combines with J gene TRBJ2-1; D remains ambiguous. The CDR3 is 11 residues long. Trimming removed 5 bases from V and 6 bases from J, with 8 bases in between. CDR1 and CDR2 (germline): SQVTM, ANQGSEA. For the CDR3, the DNA is TGCAGCGTTATAGGGATCAATGAGCAGTTCTTC. It specifies CSVIGINEQFF.

This clonotype was seen a handful of times. This rearrangement joins TRBV12-3 or TRBV12-4 to TRBJ2-7; the D gene is possibly TRBD1 (6 bases). The CDR3 contains 15 residues. Trimming cost V 6 bases and J 5 bases, with 20 bases left between them. CDR3 protein: CASSQGGPTLHEQYF. The DNA for the CDR3 is TGTGCCAGCAGCCAAGGGGGACCGACCCTCCACGAGCAGTACTTC.

A word on this clonotype: A much larger clone differs by one base, so this may be a read error. This chain links TRBV19 with TRBJ1-1, with unresolved D. Trimming stripped 5 bases from V and 4 bases from J, with 11 bases between. This CDR3 has 13 amino acids. CDR1 is LNHDA and CDR2 is SQIVND in the germline V gene (reference sequence). The CDR3 DNA reads as TGTGCCAGTAGTCTGTTGGAGGGCACTGAAGCTTTCTTT. Protein: CASSLLEGTEAFF.